These T cell receptor beta chains were read from a single sample in a study of T cell responses to AZD1222 COVID-19 vaccine. Assay: immunoSEQ multiplex PCR; the TCRdb copy retains only in-frame clones and omits some. The sample shows about 110,000 clones, approximately 89% of them seen only once. The material sequenced was peripheral blood, taken on day 0 of MenACWY control vaccination. The receptors stem from an adult in good health. CDR3s include the opening cysteine and the closing phenylalanine or tryptophan. D genes are given only for firm matches. Some rows have no size entry. The others give once, few or many, or a class for an expanded clone.

v_call: TRBV15
j_call: TRBJ1-5
clone_size: .
d_call: TRBD1
cdr3_aa: CATSRVQGAFQPQHF
cdr3_nt: TGTGCCACCAGCAGAGTACAGGGGGCATTCCAGCCCCAGCATTTT

v_call: TRBV11-1
j_call: TRBJ1-5
clone_size: .
d_call: .
cdr3_aa: CASSLANQPQHF
cdr3_nt: TGTGCCAGCAGCTTAGCCAATCAGCCCCAGCATTTT

v_call: TRBV19
j_call: TRBJ2-5
clone_size: .
d_call: .
cdr3_aa: CASSKGVRETQYF
cdr3_nt: TGTGCCAGTAGTAAGGGGGTACGAGAGACCCAGTACTTC

v_call: TRBV6-1
j_call: TRBJ2-7
clone_size: .
d_call: .
cdr3_aa: CASSERAGKGYYDEQYF
cdr3_nt: TGTGCCAGCAGTGAAAGGGCAGGGAAGGGATACTACGACGAGCAGTACTTC

v_call: TRBV9
j_call: TRBJ1-5
clone_size: .
d_call: .
cdr3_aa: CASSVSGDSNQPQHF
cdr3_nt: TGTGCCAGCAGCGTATCAGGGGATAGCAATCAGCCCCAGCATTTT

v_call: TRBV13
j_call: TRBJ2-1
clone_size: .
d_call: .
cdr3_aa: CASSLYGGPNEQFF
cdr3_nt: TGTGCCAGCAGCTTATACGGGGGGCCCAATGAGCAGTTCTTC

v_call: TRBV3-1/TRBV3-2
j_call: TRBJ1-2
clone_size: .
d_call: .
cdr3_aa: CASSQGELWYGYTF
cdr3_nt: TGTGCCAGCAGCCAAGGGGAACTATGGTATGGCTACACCTTC

v_call: TRBV27
j_call: TRBJ2-2
clone_size: .
d_call: .
cdr3_aa: CASSFSRDHTGELFF
cdr3_nt: TGTGCCAGCAGTTTTTCCAGGGACCACACCGGGGAGCTGTTTTTT

v_call: TRBV10-3
j_call: TRBJ1-1
clone_size: .
d_call: TRBD1
cdr3_aa: CAIRGQGETEAFF
cdr3_nt: TGTGCCATCAGGGGACAGGGCGAAACTGAAGCTTTCTTT

v_call: TRBV7-3
j_call: TRBJ2-3
clone_size: .
d_call: TRBD2
cdr3_aa: CASSFSRGGTDTQYF
cdr3_nt: TGTGCCAGCAGCTTTTCGCGGGGGGGCACAGATACGCAGTATTTT

v_call: TRBV13
j_call: TRBJ2-3
clone_size: .
d_call: TRBD2
cdr3_aa: CASSWLSGGAKDTQYF
cdr3_nt: TGTGCCAGCAGCTGGTTGAGCGGGGGGGCAAAAGATACGCAGTATTTT

v_call: TRBV7-9
j_call: TRBJ1-1
clone_size: .
d_call: TRBD1
cdr3_aa: CASSQQGEGLAFF
cdr3_nt: TGTGCCAGCAGCCAACAGGGGGAGGGACTAGCTTTCTTT

v_call: TRBV7-3
j_call: TRBJ1-2
clone_size: .
d_call: .
cdr3_aa: CASSPKGQGNWGYTF
cdr3_nt: TGTGCCAGCAGTCCAAAGGGGCAGGGGAATTGGGGCTACACCTTC

v_call: TRBV11-3
j_call: TRBJ2-1
clone_size: .
d_call: .
cdr3_aa: CASSLGDSSEQFF
cdr3_nt: TGTGCCAGCAGCTTAGGTGATAGCTCTGAGCAGTTCTTC

v_call: TRBV2
j_call: TRBJ1-1
clone_size: .
d_call: .
cdr3_aa: CASRTAEAFF
cdr3_nt: TGTGCCAGCAGGACGGCGGAAGCTTTCTTT

v_call: TRBV12-3/TRBV12-4
j_call: TRBJ2-7
clone_size: .
d_call: .
cdr3_aa: CASRTGQTYEQYF
cdr3_nt: TGTGCCAGCAGAACGGGACAAACCTACGAGCAGTACTTC

v_call: TRBV5-4
j_call: TRBJ1-2
clone_size: .
d_call: .
cdr3_aa: CASSIQGSNYGYTF
cdr3_nt: TGTGCCAGCAGCATACAGGGTTCTAACTATGGCTACACCTTC

v_call: TRBV30
j_call: TRBJ2-1
clone_size: .
d_call: TRBD2
cdr3_aa: CAAGGYNEQFF
cdr3_nt: TGTGCCGCGGGGGGATACAATGAGCAGTTCTTC

v_call: TRBV30
j_call: TRBJ2-7
clone_size: .
d_call: TRBD1
cdr3_aa: CAWATGAYEQYF
cdr3_nt: TGTGCCTGGGCAACAGGGGCCTACGAGCAGTACTTC

v_call: TRBV14
j_call: TRBJ1-2
clone_size: .
d_call: .
cdr3_aa: CASSPIGRIYGYTF
cdr3_nt: TGTGCCAGCAGCCCAATCGGACGGATCTATGGCTACACCTTC

v_call: TRBV19
j_call: TRBJ1-1
clone_size: once
d_call: .
cdr3_aa: CASEPRGEGDTEAFF
cdr3_nt: TGTGCCAGTGAACCTCGCGGGGAGGGGGACACTGAAGCTTTCTTT

v_call: TRBV29-1
j_call: TRBJ1-5
clone_size: .
d_call: .
cdr3_aa: CSVGETGYSNQPQHF
cdr3_nt: TGCAGCGTTGGAGAAACAGGATATAGCAATCAGCCCCAGCATTTT

v_call: TRBV5-5
j_call: TRBJ1-1
clone_size: .
d_call: .
cdr3_aa: CASSLMPSNTEAFF
cdr3_nt: TGTGCCAGCAGCTTAATGCCCTCGAACACTGAAGCTTTCTTT

v_call: TRBV2
j_call: TRBJ1-2
clone_size: .
d_call: TRBD1
cdr3_aa: CASSGQGLEGYTF
cdr3_nt: TGTGCCAGCAGCGGACAGGGGTTGGAAGGCTACACCTTC

v_call: TRBV6-5
j_call: TRBJ1-2
clone_size: .
d_call: .
cdr3_aa: CASSYSGQGEGYTF
cdr3_nt: TGTGCCAGCAGTTACTCTGGGCAGGGAGAGGGCTACACCTTC

v_call: TRBV4-1
j_call: TRBJ2-7
clone_size: .
d_call: .
cdr3_aa: CASSRRDSGYEQYF
cdr3_nt: TGCGCCAGCAGCCGTCGGGACTCAGGGTACGAGCAGTACTTC

v_call: TRBV9
j_call: TRBJ2-1
clone_size: .
d_call: TRBD1
cdr3_aa: CASSVETFGAGGSYNEQFF
cdr3_nt: TGTGCCAGCAGCGTAGAAACGTTCGGGGCAGGGGGTTCTTACAATGAGCAGTTCTTC

v_call: TRBV19
j_call: TRBJ1-1
clone_size: .
d_call: .
cdr3_aa: CASSISGQYNTEAFF
cdr3_nt: TGTGCCAGTTCAATCTCGGGGCAGTACAACACTGAAGCTTTCTTT

v_call: TRBV5-5
j_call: TRBJ2-3
clone_size: .
d_call: TRBD2
cdr3_aa: CASSSRGSGGPDTQYF
cdr3_nt: TGTGCCAGCAGCTCGAGGGGTAGCGGGGGTCCAGATACGCAGTATTTT

v_call: TRBV27
j_call: TRBJ2-3
clone_size: .
d_call: .
cdr3_aa: CASSLSGPADTQYF
cdr3_nt: TGTGCCAGCAGTCTAAGCGGGCCCGCAGATACGCAGTATTTT

v_call: TRBV2
j_call: TRBJ2-5
clone_size: .
d_call: TRBD2
cdr3_aa: CASRGLAETRTQYF
cdr3_nt: TGTGCCAGCAGAGGGCTAGCGGAGACACGGACCCAGTACTTC

v_call: TRBV30
j_call: TRBJ2-2
clone_size: few
d_call: .
cdr3_aa: CAWSVLGGVGNTGELFF
cdr3_nt: TGTGCCTGGAGTGTACTGGGGGGCGTGGGGAACACCGGGGAGCTGTTTTTT

v_call: TRBV7-2
j_call: TRBJ2-1
clone_size: few
d_call: TRBD2
cdr3_aa: CASSAGLAENEQFF
cdr3_nt: TGTGCCAGCAGCGCAGGACTAGCGGAAAATGAGCAGTTCTTC

v_call: TRBV18
j_call: TRBJ1-2
clone_size: once
d_call: .
cdr3_aa: CASSPWFSADGYTF
cdr3_nt: TGTGCCAGCTCACCATGGTTTTCGGCGGACGGCTACACCTTC

v_call: TRBV30
j_call: TRBJ2-7
clone_size: once
d_call: .
cdr3_aa: CAWSLELARYEQYF
cdr3_nt: TGTGCCTGGAGCTTAGAACTAGCCCGCTACGAGCAGTACTTC

v_call: TRBV2
j_call: TRBJ1-1
clone_size: .
d_call: .
cdr3_aa: CASSTPGSMNTEAFF
cdr3_nt: TGTGCCAGCAGCACCCCCGGGTCGATGAACACTGAAGCTTTCTTT

v_call: TRBV28
j_call: TRBJ1-2
clone_size: .
d_call: .
cdr3_aa: CASSPPVGAYYGYTF
cdr3_nt: TGTGCCAGCAGCCCACCCGTGGGGGCCTACTATGGCTACACCTTC

v_call: TRBV7-2
j_call: TRBJ2-1
clone_size: .
d_call: TRBD2
cdr3_aa: CASSITSGGPYNEQFF
cdr3_nt: TGTGCCAGCAGCATAACTAGCGGGGGCCCCTACAATGAGCAGTTCTTC

v_call: TRBV24-1
j_call: TRBJ2-7
clone_size: .
d_call: .
cdr3_aa: CATSDGSGNEQYF
cdr3_nt: TGTGCCACCAGTGATGGGAGCGGAAACGAGCAGTACTTC

v_call: TRBV27
j_call: TRBJ2-3
clone_size: .
d_call: .
cdr3_aa: CASSWGFGANTDTQYF
cdr3_nt: TGTGCCAGCAGTTGGGGTTTTGGGGCCAACACAGATACGCAGTATTTT

v_call: TRBV6-5
j_call: TRBJ1-4
clone_size: .
d_call: .
cdr3_aa: CASSYGGSNEKLFF
cdr3_nt: TGTGCCAGCAGTTACGGCGGATCTAATGAAAAACTGTTTTTT

v_call: TRBV28
j_call: TRBJ1-1
clone_size: .
d_call: TRBD1
cdr3_aa: CASSDRGLSEAFF
cdr3_nt: TGTGCCAGCAGTGACAGGGGGCTCTCTGAAGCTTTCTTT

v_call: TRBV5-6
j_call: TRBJ1-6
clone_size: .
d_call: .
cdr3_aa: CASSLAPTTASPLHF
cdr3_nt: TGTGCCAGCAGCCTGGCCCCGACGACGGCTTCACCCCTCCACTTT

v_call: TRBV5-1
j_call: TRBJ1-1
clone_size: .
d_call: .
cdr3_aa: CASSLWPGRNTEAFF
cdr3_nt: TGCGCCAGCTCACTGTGGCCAGGGAGGAACACTGAAGCTTTCTTT

v_call: TRBV30
j_call: TRBJ1-4
clone_size: .
d_call: TRBD1
cdr3_aa: CAWSLGQGGEKLFF
cdr3_nt: TGTGCCTGGAGTCTAGGACAGGGTGGTGAAAAACTGTTTTTT